These 27 T cell receptor delta chains were sequenced from one sample in a study of Vδ1+ human thymocytes. RNA was extracted from the cells and then reverse transcribed. CDR3 amplicons came from multiplex PCR with pooled V-gene forward and constant-region reverse primers. TCRdb applied CATT to the multiplex PCR reads for clone calling. The data contain 24,000 or so delta-chain clones, approximately 32% of them singletons. No cognate antigen is known for these TCRs. Study results and limitations: In the thymus, TRG and TRD repertoires looked highly polyclonal with Gaussian CDR3 lengths.

Sequencing was performed on Vdelta1+ gamma-delta thymocytes from the thymus. Subset of the sample: FACS-sorted CD3+ TCRalphabeta- TCRVdelta1+ TCRVdelta2- thymocytes. The source of these receptors is a boy under three years old who had congenital heart surgery.

In the case of this clone: An end of the junction does not agree with germline; a read error may underlie this. The chain combines TRDV1 with TRDJ1; D is unclear. The CDR3 consists of 17 residues. Germline values: CDR1 TSWWSYY, CDR2 QGS. The CDR3 spells CALGQLFGGPTKGKLIF. CDR3 nucleotides: TGTGCTCTTGGGCAACTGTTTGGAGGACCCACCAAGGGCAAACTCATCTTT.

This clone has a single count. The V gene is TRDV1, the J gene TRDJ1, with 9 bases identical to TRDD3. The ends lost 3 bases at V and 3 bases at J; junction bases unmatched: 32. In germline, CDR1 is TSWWSYY, CDR2 QGS. The CDR3 has 24 amino acids. The CDR3 protein is CALGEVFLPYFTRGYASKADKLIF. The CDR3 DNA reads TGTGCTCTTGGGGAGGTTTTCCTACCCTACTTTACTCGGGGATACGCGTCGAAGGCCGATAAACTCATCTTT.

V usage is TRDV1 and J usage is TRDJ1, with 12 bases matching TRDD3. From germline, CDR1 is TSWWSYY and CDR2 QGS. This CDR3 has 27 residues. V gave up 1 base and J gave up 0 bases; unmatched junction bases: 33. The CDR3 protein is CALGEPLCPSSPPLPLGDTLYTDKLIF. Written as DNA, the CDR3 is TGTGCTCTTGGGGAACCCCTCTGTCCTTCCTCCCCTCCATTGCCACTGGGGGATACCTTGTACACCGATAAACTCATCTTT.

Notes on this clone: With a much larger clone just one base away, this may be a read error. The same CDR3 also results from other DNA sequences found in this sample. J is TRDJ1 and V is TRDV1; D unclear. From germline, CDR1 is TSWWSYY and CDR2 QGS. CDR3 length: 19 amino acids. Trimming stripped 0 bases from V and 1 base from J, with 21 bases between. CDR3 amino acids: CALGELGTREECFTDKLIF. DNA for the CDR3: TGTGCTCTTGGGGAACTAGGTACACGTGAGGAGTGCTTCACCGATAAACTCATCTTT.

A few counts support this clone. The chain links TRDV1 to TRDJ1; D is unresolved. The V gene lost 0 bases and the J gene lost 3 bases, with 11 bases spanning the gap. The CDR3 totals 15 residues. Germline V gives CDR1 TSWWSYY, CDR2 QGS. The DNA for the CDR3 is TGTGCTCTTGGGGAACTTTCGAGGTGTCCCGATAAACTCATCTTT. Translating it yields CALGELSRCPDKLIF.

This clone was counted at least ten times. The rearrangement links TRDV1 to TRDJ1; TRDD3 agrees at 12 bases. J was trimmed by 3 bases and V by 3 bases; bases with no gene match: 17. Looked up from germline, CDR1 is TSWWSYY and CDR2 is QGS. The CDR3 extends over 20 amino acids. The CDR3 DNA follows: TGTGCTCTTGGGGACTCTTCCCGTTCATACTGGGGGATACCCCCCGATAAACTCATCTTT. As protein: CALGDSSRSYWGIPPDKLIF.

On this clone: One junction end disagrees with the germline gene, perhaps due to a read error. The chain joins TRDV1 to TRDJ1; 7 positions match TRDD3. From germline, CDR1 is TSWWSYY and CDR2 QGS. The CDR3 covers 18 residues. In nucleotides, the CDR3 is TGTGCTCTTGGGGAACAGCTGCGTGGGATACCCTTCACCGATAACCTCATCTTT. As protein: CALGEQLRGIPFTDNLIF.

This clone was counted a few times. The chain is built from TRDV1 and TRDJ1; 7 positions agree with TRDD3. Trimming removed 2 bases from V and 4 bases from J; junction bases left unmatched: 19. Germline assignment: CDR1 TSWWSYY and CDR2 QGS. The CDR3 consists of 19 residues. The CDR3 here is CALGERGGLLGIEGDKLIF. The CDR3 nucleotides are TGTGCTCTTGGGGAAAGGGGGGGCCTACTGGGGATTGAGGGCGATAAACTCATCTTT.

This clone showed up just a few times. The chain links TRDV1 to TRDJ1, with 12 bases matching TRDD3. CDR1 and CDR2 from the germline V gene are TSWWSYY and QGS. J lost 1 base, V lost 7 bases, and 16 bases had no gene match. The CDR3 loop spans 19 amino acids. This CDR3 is CALVTFGWGIRGTTDKLIF. CDR3 bases: TGTGCTCTTGTAACGTTCGGCTGGGGGATACGGGGCACCACCGATAAACTCATCTTT.

The rearrangement links TRDV3 to TRDJ3; D perhaps matches TRDD2 (5 bases). Germline lookup yields CDR1 TVYSNPD and CDR2 GDNSRS (reference sequence). The V end was cut by 2 bases, the J end by 0 bases, with 17 bases between. The CDR3 consists of 18 residues. Written as DNA, the CDR3 is TGTGCCTTTTTAGCTCCTTCTGACTCCTCCTGGGACACCCGACAGATGTTTTTC. As protein: CAFLAPSDSSWDTRQMFF.

This chain joins TRDV1 and TRDJ1, with D tentatively TRDD3 (6 bases). Per the germline V gene, CDR1 is TSWWSYY and CDR2 is QGS. Between the trimmed V and J ends, which lost 0 bases and 3 bases, there was a span of 20 bases. The CDR3 extends over 18 amino acids. CDR3 loop: CALGELWGARGEADKLIF. The CDR3, as DNA: TGTGCTCTTGGGGAACTCTGGGGCGCGCGAGGAGAGGCCGATAAACTCATCTTT.

This clone has a handful of counts. This sequence joins TRDV1 and TRDJ1, with 8 bases aligning to TRDD3. Germline loops: CDR1 TSWWSYY, CDR2 QGS. This CDR3 has 22 residues. V was clipped by 5 bases and J by 0 bases; unmatched bases: 26. The chain's CDR3 is CALGSYWGPHLRTFSYTDKLIF. The CDR3 DNA reads as TGTGCTCTTGGGAGTTACTGGGGGCCTCACTTAAGGACCTTTTCGTACACCGATAAACTCATCTTT.

A remark on this clone: The sample carries other DNA sequences with the same CDR3. V usage is TRDV1 and J usage is TRDJ1, with no clear D. This CDR3 has 15 amino acids. The V end was cut by 0 bases, the J end by 4 bases, with 12 bases between. From germline, CDR1 is TSWWSYY and CDR2 QGS. CDR3 sequence reads: CALGELHNLGDKLIF. In DNA, the CDR3 is TGTGCTCTTGGGGAACTACATAACTTGGGCGATAAACTCATCTTT.

Within the sample, this clone is medium-sized (0.01 to 0.1%). The same CDR3 arises from other DNA sequences in this sample as well. This sequence joins TRDV1 and TRDJ2; TRDD2 matches at 7 bases. J lost 7 bases, V lost 2 bases, and 7 bases had no gene match. CDR1 TSWWSYY and CDR2 QGS come from the germline V gene. The CDR3 runs to 15 residues. The CDR3 loop reads CALGETPSWKAQLFF. CDR3 in DNA: TGTGCTCTTGGGGAAACGCCTTCCTGGAAAGCACAACTCTTCTTT.

This clone was seen a handful of times. The chain carries TRDV1 and TRDJ1; 13 bases align to TRDD3. The CDR3 covers 23 residues. The V segment lost 0 bases and the J segment 5 bases; nucleotides outside the gene matches: 24. Germline CDR1 and CDR2: TSWWSYY and QGS. The CDR3 nucleotides read TGTGCTCTTGGGGAACTTGCACCTACTCGACCGATCACTGTACTGGGGGATACGGATAAACTCATCTTT. Its translation: CALGELAPTRPITVLGDTDKLIF.

This clone was seen only a few times. The junction departs from the called germline gene at one end, perhaps through a read error. The chain carries TRDV1 and TRDJ1; 7 positions match TRDD3. CDR1 TSWWSYY and CDR2 QGS come from the germline V gene. The CDR3 runs to 16 residues. The CDR3 spells CALEELGTPYTDKLIF. In DNA, the CDR3 is TGTGCTCTTGAGGAACTGGGGACCCCGTACACCGATAAACTCATCTTT.

This clone was seen only a few times. The rearrangement uses TRDV1 and TRDJ1, with 10 bases that match TRDD3. Germline CDR1 reads TSWWSYY; CDR2 reads QGS. The CDR3 loop spans 19 amino acids. After removal of 2 bases from V and 3 bases from J, the junction contained 15 bases not matched to a gene. CDR3 sequence reads: CALGETIRLLGGYADKLIF. For the CDR3, the DNA is TGTGCTCTTGGGGAAACTATACGCTTACTCGGGGGATACGCCGATAAACTCATCTTT.

About this clone itself: Mismatch with germline at one junction end may stem from a read error. The chain is built from TRDV1 and TRDJ1; tentatively, D is TRDD3 (5 bases). The CDR3 contains 17 residues. CDR1 is TSWWSYY and CDR2 is QGS in the germline V gene. This CDR3 is CALGAYSGVLDTDKLTF. CDR3 DNA: TGTGCTCTTGGGGCCTATTCCGGGGTACTGGACACCGATAAACTCACCTTT.

As to this clone: One junction end disagrees with the germline gene, perhaps due to a read error. The genes are TRDV1 and TRDJ1; D uncertain. The CDR3 length is 18 residues. The germline V gene encodes CDR1 TSWWSYY and CDR2 QGS. This CDR3 reads CALEERHRHQMYTDKLIF. The CDR3 nucleotides read TGTGCTCTTGAGGAACGACACCGCCACCAAATGTACACCGATAAACTCATCTTT.

This clone showed up just a few times. The gene calls are TRDV1 and TRDJ1, with D perhaps TRDD3 (6 bases). Germline V lookup: CDR1 TSWWSYY, CDR2 QGS. Trimming pared 2 bases from V and 10 bases from J, leaving 23 bases between. The CDR3 has 16 amino acids. CDR3 sequence reads: CALGEMGTRYWEGLIF. The CDR3 DNA sequence: TGTGCTCTTGGGGAAATGGGGACAAGGTACTGGGAGGGACTCATCTTT.

V usage is TRDV1 and J usage is TRDJ1; TRDD2 is a possible D gene (6 bases). The V end lost 1 base, the J end lost 7 bases, and 25 bases lay between the germline ends. The germline gives CDR1 TSWWSYY, CDR2 QGS. CDR3 length: 18 amino acids. CDR3 DNA: TGTGCTCTTGGGGAACCAGGACTCCTACGTGGCCTGGCCCCTAAACTCATCTTT. This translates into CALGEPGLLRGLAPKLIF.

The rearrangement links TRDV1 to TRDJ1; TRDD3 agrees at 9 bases. The length of the CDR3 is 23 residues. Germline V gene data show CDR1 as TSWWSYY and CDR2 as QGS. Trimming cost V 1 base and J 7 bases; bases outside gene matches: 31. The CDR3 region is CALGEPSLPFLAGIRGAPGKLIF. CDR3 DNA sequence: TGTGCTCTTGGGGAACCTTCCCTCCCGTTCCTAGCGGGGATACGCGGCGCCCCCGGTAAACTCATCTTT.

A note on this clone: Other DNA variants within this sample encode the same CDR3. The chain combines TRDV1 with TRDJ1, with D possibly being TRDD3 (5 bases). CDR3 length: 19 residues. From germline, CDR1 is TSWWSYY and CDR2 QGS. The germline V and J ends were trimmed by 3 bases and 4 bases, with 27 bases remaining between them. CDR3 in DNA: TGTGCTCTTGGGGAGCCTCGGGGGGGTGGGGTTTCGTTCGGCGATAAACTCATCTTT. This translates into CALGEPRGGGVSFGDKLIF.

The sample holds a few counts of this clone. V usage is TRDV1 and J usage is TRDJ1; 8 bases match TRDD3. The CDR3 spans 21 residues. CDR1 and CDR2 (germline): TSWWSYY, QGS. V was clipped by 3 bases and J by 3 bases; unmatched bases: 24. The CDR3 region has the DNA TGTGCTCTTGGGGACCCACGGTCCCTACCCCACCGGGGGATAGTCCCCGATAAACTCATCTTT. Translated, it gives CALGDPRSLPHRGIVPDKLIF.

The gene calls are TRDV1 and TRDJ1, with D possibly matching TRDD2 (5 bases). V lost 3 bases, J lost 10 bases, and 15 bases lay in between. The CDR3 spans 13 residues. The V gene's germline CDR1 is TSWWSYY and CDR2 QGS. The CDR3 spells CALGDSAFGRLIF. The CDR3 DNA follows: TGTGCTCTTGGGGATTCGGCCTTCGGGCGACTCATCTTT.

The V call is TRDV1, the J call TRDJ1; possibly TRDD3 for D (6 bases). V dropped 5 bases and J dropped 5 bases, with 39 bases sitting between them. CDR1 is TSWWSYY and CDR2 is QGS in the germline V gene. CDR3 size: 22 residues. The CDR3 DNA reads TGTGCTCTTGGGTCTCGTCCGGCCTCCGGGTGGGAAGGTGGGGGCCCATTGGATAAACTCATCTTT. Amino acid sequence: CALGSRPASGWEGGGPLDKLIF.

The genes are TRDV1 and TRDJ1; 7 nucleotides line up with TRDD3. V lost 5 bases and J lost 8; bases outside the gene matches: 29. This CDR3 region has 20 residues. In germline, CDR1 is TSWWSYY, CDR2 QGS. This CDR3 is CALGHRFMRGVPGGPMKLIF. The DNA for the CDR3 is TGTGCTCTTGGGCACCGCTTCATGCGAGGGGTTCCTGGGGGCCCAATGAAACTCATCTTT.